The rows below give T cell receptor beta chains drawn from one sample of a study of human T cells and chemical hapten exposure. A single record per CDR3 protein comes from TCRdb applying MiXCR to the RACE reads. The repertoire holds some 120,000 distinct CDR3 sequences, 9% to 14% seen once, with just over 1.4% in the top ten. The starting material was whole blood, obtained in connection with sensitization to the hapten diphenylcyclopropenone (DPC). These receptors all come from a woman aged 45 to 65 with alopecia areata. Some clones in this sample may be carry-over from other donors' samples. The CDR3 runs from the conserved cysteine through the conserved F or W. A D gene is named only where the DNA matches it firmly. Size is omitted from some rows. Given values are once, few, many or a class for expanded clones.

v_call	clone_size	j_call	d_call	cdr3_aa	cdr3_nt
TRBV3-1	many	TRBJ2-7	TRBD1	CASSRRPGQTGSEQYF	TGTGCCAGCAGCCGACGCCCGGGACAGACCGGGTCAGAGCAGTACTTC
TRBV11-2	NA	TRBJ1-1	NA	CASSLLVVMNTEAFF	TGTGCCAGCAGCTTACTTGTGGTGATGAACACTGAAGCTTTCTTT
TRBV6-5	many	TRBJ1-2	NA	CATREVGTPHCYTF	TGTGCCACCCGGGAAGTCGGAACGCCGCATTGCTACACCTTC
TRBV12-3/TRBV12-4	NA	TRBJ1-3	NA	CASSFVAGEGPGNTIYF	TGTGCCAGCAGTTTTGTCGCAGGGGAAGGGCCTGGAAACACCATATATTTT
TRBV6-5	NA	TRBJ2-7	TRBD2	CASSRERESGRYEQYF	TGTGCCAGCAGTAGGGAGCGGGAAAGCGGTCGATACGAGCAGTACTTC
TRBV28	few	TRBJ1-6	NA	CASSLDGTLGSPLHF	TGTGCCAGCAGTTTAGATGGGACTCTGGGGTCACCCCTCCACTTT
TRBV12-3/TRBV12-4	NA	TRBJ2-4	TRBD1	CASRLRQGVAKNIQYF	TGTGCCAGCAGACTGAGACAGGGGGTGGCCAAAAACATTCAGTACTTC
TRBV4-3	few	TRBJ1-4	NA	CASSQDIVAAGDEKLFF	TGCGCCAGCAGCCAAGACATAGTGGCGGCGGGGGATGAAAAACTGTTTTTT
TRBV6-2/TRBV6-3	few	TRBJ2-1	TRBD2	CASRKGLAGVNEQFF	TGTGCCAGCAGAAAGGGACTAGCGGGAGTCAATGAGCAGTTCTTC
TRBV20-1	few	TRBJ1-5	NA	CSAGGTGRNQPQHF	TGCAGTGCTGGAGGTACTGGGAGAAATCAGCCCCAGCATTTT
TRBV25-1	NA	TRBJ1-5	NA	CRNQPQHF	TGCCGCAATCAGCCCCAGCATTTT
TRBV18	many	TRBJ1-5	NA	CASRGAQGRVQPQHF	TGTGCCAGCCGCGGAGCGCAGGGGAGGGTTCAGCCCCAGCATTTT
TRBV29-1	many	TRBJ1-4	NA	CSVAKGREKLFF	TGCAGCGTTGCTAAGGGGCGTGAAAAACTGTTTTTT
TRBV4-1	NA	TRBJ1-1	NA	CASSRPDNTEAFF	TGCGCCAGCAGCCGGCCAGATAACACTGAAGCTTTCTTT
TRBV6-2/TRBV6-3	NA	TRBJ1-1	NA	CASSSVMNTEAFF	TGTGCCAGCAGTTCGGTGATGAACACTGAAGCTTTCTTT
TRBV14	few	TRBJ2-7	TRBD2	CASSRPTLAGDEQYF	TGTGCCAGCAGCCGCCCCACGCTAGCGGGAGACGAGCAGTACTTC
TRBV11-2	many	TRBJ2-1	NA	CASSLDRRQPTFGFF	TGTGCCAGCAGCTTAGATCGGAGACAGCCTACGTTCGGATTCTTC
TRBV29-1	many	TRBJ2-5	NA	CSVVISYQETQYF	TGCAGCGTTGTTATATCGTACCAAGAGACCCAGTACTTC
TRBV12-2	few	TRBJ2-7	NA	CASRLVCRHLQGFYEQYF	TGTGCAAGTCGCTTAGTCTGTAGACACTTACAGGGGTTCTACGAGCAGTACTTC
TRBV29-1	NA	TRBJ2-3	TRBD2	CSAGLAGGDTQYF	TGCAGCGCGGGACTAGCGGGAGGGGATACGCAGTATTTT
TRBV3-1	many	TRBJ2-3	NA	CASSRIGTDTQYF	TGTGCCAGCAGCAGAATTGGCACAGATACGCAGTATTTT
TRBV2	many	TRBJ2-1	NA	CASTQTGYYNEQFF	TGTGCCAGCACCCAGACCGGGTACTACAATGAGCAGTTCTTC
TRBV12-3/TRBV12-4	NA	TRBJ2-1	NA	CASSLRDGPYNEQFF	TGTGCCAGCAGTTTGAGGGACGGACCATACAATGAGCAGTTCTTC
TRBV20-1	NA	TRBJ2-3	NA	CSATPKDTQYF	TGCAGTGCGACACCTAAGGATACGCAGTATTTT
TRBV4-3	once	TRBJ2-1	NA	CASSQVNRENEQFF	TGCGCCAGCAGCCAAGTCAACAGGGAGAATGAGCAGTTCTTC
TRBV28	NA	TRBJ2-7	NA	CASSTGYSYEQYF	TGTGCCAGCAGCACAGGGTACTCCTACGAGCAGTACTTC
TRBV20-1	NA	TRBJ1-1	NA	CSARGSLGNTEAFF	TGCAGTGCTAGAGGTTCACTAGGGAACACTGAAGCTTTCTTT
TRBV6-5	NA	TRBJ1-2	NA	CASSSTPRTHYGYTF	TGTGCCAGCAGTTCCACGCCCCGCACCCATTATGGCTACACCTTC
TRBV23-1	few	TRBJ2-2	NA	CASSHPDTGELFF	TGCGCCAGCAGTCACCCCGACACCGGGGAGCTGTTTTTT
TRBV7-9	NA	TRBJ1-1	NA	CASSLLGTEAFF	TGTGCCAGCAGCTTACTAGGGACTGAAGCTTTCTTT
TRBV28	NA	TRBJ1-4	NA	CASSPPPGSNEKLFF	TGTGCCAGCTCCCCACCCCCAGGGTCTAATGAAAAACTGTTTTTT
TRBV7-9	few	TRBJ2-1	NA	CASSSSSRHNEQFF	TGTGCCAGCAGCTCGTCCTCAAGGCACAATGAGCAGTTCTTC
TRBV18	few	TRBJ2-5	NA	CASSPNQYIQETQYF	TGTGCCAGCTCACCGAACCAGTACATCCAAGAGACCCAGTACTTC
TRBV28	NA	TRBJ1-1	NA	CASSLRLLAFF	TGTGCCAGCAGTTTACGGTTGTTGGCTTTCTTT
TRBV5-8	NA	TRBJ1-5	TRBD1	CASRLGQGSGLSQHF	TGTGCCAGCAGACTTGGACAGGGGTCCGGGCTGTCCCAGCATTTT
TRBV10-3	NA	TRBJ1-2	NA	CAISVQGLGYTF	TGTGCCATCAGTGTCCAGGGACTTGGCTACACCTTC
TRBV29-1	NA	TRBJ2-7	TRBD1	CSVGDRPSYEQYF	TGCAGCGTTGGGGACAGGCCCTCCTACGAGCAGTACTTC
TRBV18	many	TRBJ2-5	NA	CASSPHTQETQYF	TGTGCCAGCTCACCCCATACCCAAGAGACCCAGTACTTC
TRBV6-1	NA	TRBJ2-7	TRBD1	CASSNRDRSIYEQYF	TGTGCCAGCAGTAACCGGGACAGGTCAATCTACGAGCAGTACTTC
TRBV18	many	TRBJ1-1	NA	CASSPQEENTEAFF	TGTGCCAGCTCACCACAGGAAGAGAACACTGAAGCTTTCTTT
TRBV28	NA	TRBJ1-2	TRBD1	CASSYPQGSVNYGYTF	TGTGCCAGCAGTTATCCACAGGGGTCCGTTAACTATGGCTACACCTTC
TRBV27	few	TRBJ2-7	NA	CASSFRDGYEQYF	TGTGCCAGCAGTTTCCGGGACGGGTACGAGCAGTACTTC
TRBV29-1	NA	TRBJ2-2	TRBD1	CSVRQGTNTGELFF	TGCAGCGTCCGACAGGGAACGAACACCGGGGAGCTGTTTTTT
TRBV5-1	NA	TRBJ1-4	NA	CASSLGTTDTNEKLFF	TGCGCCAGCAGCTTGGGAACGACAGATACTAATGAAAAACTGTTTTTT
TRBV18	NA	TRBJ1-1	NA	CASSPPSVNTEAFF	TGTGCCAGCTCACCTCCTTCGGTGAACACTGAAGCTTTCTTT
TRBV5-1	many	TRBJ2-3	TRBD2	CASTPEREGRTDTQYF	TGCGCCAGCACTCCGGAGCGGGAGGGACGCACAGATACGCAGTATTTT
TRBV28	few	TRBJ1-1	NA	CASLDENTEAFF	TGTGCCAGCCTGGACGAGAACACTGAAGCTTTCTTT
TRBV3-1	NA	TRBJ2-2	TRBD1	CASSPRTGRLNGELFF	TGTGCCAGCAGCCCCCGGACAGGAAGGTTAAACGGGGAGCTGTTTTTT
TRBV20-1	many	TRBJ2-1	TRBD1	CSARIPGTESESSYNEQFF	TGCAGTGCTAGAATCCCCGGGACAGAAAGCGAGAGCTCCTACAATGAGCAGTTCTTC
TRBV7-9	many	TRBJ2-3	TRBD2	CASSFFSAGGSTDTQYF	TGTGCCAGCAGCTTCTTTTCTGCGGGAGGAAGCACAGATACGCAGTATTTT
TRBV7-2	few	TRBJ2-1	NA	CASSLENWGGEQFF	TGTGCCAGCAGCTTAGAAAACTGGGGGGGCGAGCAGTTCTTC
TRBV12-3/TRBV12-4	NA	TRBJ2-3	TRBD2	CASSNQRGGRTDTQYF	TGTGCCAGCAGTAACCAGCGGGGGGGCCGCACAGATACGCAGTATTTT
TRBV6-2/TRBV6-3	few	TRBJ1-6	NA	CASSWADNSPLHF	TGTGCCAGCAGTTGGGCGGATAATTCACCCCTCCACTTT
TRBV6-2/TRBV6-3	NA	TRBJ1-1	NA	CASSYGVTEAFF	TGTGCCAGCAGTTATGGGGTTACTGAAGCTTTCTTT
TRBV6-2/TRBV6-3	many	TRBJ2-7	NA	CASSRGQLYEQYF	TGTGCCAGCAGCCGAGGACAGCTCTACGAGCAGTACTTC
TRBV7-9	NA	TRBJ1-6	NA	CASSLELSAVNSPLHF	TGTGCCAGCAGCTTAGAGCTTTCGGCAGTCAATTCACCCCTCCACTTT
TRBV7-2	few	TRBJ1-1	TRBD1	CASSASPQGLGTEAFF	TGTGCCAGCAGCGCGTCCCCACAGGGGCTGGGGACTGAAGCTTTCTTT
TRBV29-1	NA	TRBJ2-7	NA	CSVEDPGLPSYEQYF	TGCAGCGTTGAAGACCCGGGACTTCCCTCCTACGAGCAGTACTTC